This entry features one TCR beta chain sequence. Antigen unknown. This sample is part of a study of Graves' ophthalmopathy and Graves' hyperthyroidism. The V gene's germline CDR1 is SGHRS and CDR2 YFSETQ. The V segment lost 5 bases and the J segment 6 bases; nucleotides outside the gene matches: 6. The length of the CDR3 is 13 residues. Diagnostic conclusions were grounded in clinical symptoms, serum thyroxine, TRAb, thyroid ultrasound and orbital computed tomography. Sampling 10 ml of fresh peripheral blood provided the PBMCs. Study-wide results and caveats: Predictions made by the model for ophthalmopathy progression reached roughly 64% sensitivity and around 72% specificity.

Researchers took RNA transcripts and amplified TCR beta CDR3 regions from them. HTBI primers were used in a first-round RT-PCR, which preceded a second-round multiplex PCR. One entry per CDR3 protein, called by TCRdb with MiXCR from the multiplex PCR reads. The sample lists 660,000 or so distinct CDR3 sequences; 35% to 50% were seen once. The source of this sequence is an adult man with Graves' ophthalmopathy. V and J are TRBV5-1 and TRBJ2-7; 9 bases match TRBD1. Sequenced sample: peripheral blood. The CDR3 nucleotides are TGCGCCAGCAGTTGGGACAGGGCTATCGAGCAGTACTTC. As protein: CASSWDRAIEQYF.